Included here is one T cell receptor beta chain sequence, with context. This specimen belongs to a study of blood T cell repertoires in COVID-19. The CDR3 covers 14 residues. In germline, CDR1 is SGHRS, CDR2 YFSETQ. V was cut by 2 bases and J by 3 bases, with 12 bases left in between. Profiling relied on immunoSEQ multiplex PCR, and the TCRdb table lists in-frame clones only, not all of them. In the table there are almost 500,000 clones, approximately 90% of which are singletons. The receptor comes from a woman aged 60 to 75 who had recovered from COVID-19. The sequenced sample was PBMCs or T cells enriched from blood (not recorded which). The chain couples TRBV5-1 to TRBJ2-7, with D possibly matching TRBD2 (6 bases). The CDR3, as DNA: TGCGCCAGCAGCTTACTAGCTTTCGGCTACGAGCAGTACTTC. It specifies CASSLLAFGYEQYF.